The sequence of this TCR beta chain was determined in a study of identical twins. Everyone who donated was a healthy Caucasian. A universal primer site arose from template switching, and cDNA bore unique molecular identifiers. TCRdb independently ran MiXCR on the 5' RACE reads; one entry per CDR3 protein. Of about 890,000 distinct CDR3 sequences listed, about 12% are singletons. Notes on the study in general: In beta out-of-frame sequences, the excess sharing between twins was weaker. Cross-sectional statistics underpinned the conclusions; the same donors were not followed.

This clonotype was seen more than once but under ten times. Its antigen is as yet unknown. A further study also used this sample, focusing on yellow fever vaccine responses in identical twins.

This TCR derives from a woman aged 18-30 years in good health. Sequencing was done on a sample of PBMCs.

CDR3 sequence reads: CASSPPRPPGGGYTF. The CDR3 nucleotides are TGTGCCAGCAGCCCCCCCAGGCCCCCAGGTGGTGGCTACACCTTC. The chain links TRBV28 to TRBJ1-2; D gene unclear. CDR1 and CDR2 (germline): MDHEN, SYDVKM. The CDR3 length is 15 residues. The V gene lost 6 bases and the J gene lost 7 bases, with 21 bases spanning the gap.